This T cell receptor beta chain was found in a study of vaccination effects on CD4 cells after COVID-19. Before any sequencing was done, the ViraFEST assay used viral peptide pools to expand antigen-specific CD4+ T cells. With roughly 10 days of culture completed, CD4+ T cells were isolated. Vaccine recipients had no previous SARS-CoV-2 infection; their nucleocapsid antibodies were negative. Every well got around 2 million PBMC, which were grown with 10 IU/ml IL-2 and 8.5 to 10 ug/ml peptides. IL-2 medium took the place of half the medium on both days 3 and 7. Clones were sequenced by immunoSEQ multiplex PCR, and TCRdb holds only the in-frame ones, with some missing. The sample carries tens of thousands of clones, 70% to 85% recorded once. This clone has only one observation. The antigen is undetermined. Germline V lookup: CDR1 SGDLS, CDR2 YYNGEE. This CDR3 contains 16 residues. V was clipped by 1 base and J by 9 bases, with 20 bases between them.

This specimen consisted of CD4+ T cells from PBMCs cultured with HCoV-OC43 spike peptides, obtained before COVID-19 vaccination. The sample's subset: HCoV-OC43 spike overlapping peptide pool stimulation. This clonotype originated in a human donor who received a COVID-19 vaccine. This rearrangement joins TRBV9 to TRBJ2-1, with TRBD1 as a possible D gene (5 bases). CDR3 protein: CASSVPGNHPNSEQFF. CDR3 coding DNA: TGTGCCAGCAGCGTACCAGGGAACCATCCCAATAGTGAGCAGTTCTTC.